The 29 T cell receptor beta chains presented below share a single source sample, sequenced in a study of monozygotic twins with inflammatory bowel disease. With the 5' RACE reads reprocessed, TCRdb shows one record per CDR3 protein and no DNA. The repertoire table contains about 450,000 distinct CDR3 sequences. Source material: blood. All receptors derive from a human donor with ulcerative colitis or Crohn's disease, or a healthy co-twin of an affected twin (not recorded which).

The chain carries TRBV11-2 and TRBJ2-1; the D gene TCRdb calls, TRBD1, cannot be checked with no DNA. The CDR3 length is 16 residues. Germline CDR1 and CDR2: SGHAT and FQNNGV. The CDR3 loop is CASSLKRGELRNEQFF.

The CDR3 is CASSFGGAYNEQFF. The rearrangement joins TRBV5-4 to TRBJ2-1. Germline CDR1 is SGHNT and CDR2 is YYREEE (reference sequence). The length of the CDR3 is 14 residues.

The chain recombines TRBV20-1 with TRBJ2-7. There are 14 residues in the CDR3. Germline V CDR1 and CDR2: DFQATT, SNEGSKA (reference sequence). The CDR3 reads CSARVPSGNYEQYF.

The V gene is TRBV7-9, the J gene TRBJ1-4. There are 12 residues in the CDR3. Per germline, CDR1 SEHNR and CDR2 FQNEAQ (reference sequence). The CDR3 spells CASRNGLEKLFF.

V and J are TRBV5-5 and TRBJ2-3. The CDR3 length is 15 residues. Germline values: CDR1 SGHKS, CDR2 YYEKEE (reference sequence). The chain's CDR3 is CASSLPQGSTDTQYF.

The genes are TRBV4-2 and TRBJ2-1. Germline CDR1 reads LGHNA; CDR2 reads YNFKEQ. The CDR3 covers 13 residues. The CDR3 reads CASSQAIDNEQFF.

The chain is built from TRBV20-1 and TRBJ2-3; TCRdb selects TRBD2, and the lack of DNA leaves this call unchecked. Per germline, CDR1 DFQATT and CDR2 SNEGSKA (reference sequence). This CDR3 is 18 amino acids long. This CDR3 reads CSASASGRPIQLTDTQYF.

The chain is built from TRBV5-1 and TRBJ2-3; TCRdb lists TRBD1, though no DNA is available to test this call. In germline, CDR1 is SGHRS, CDR2 YFSETQ. The CDR3 spans 13 residues. CDR3 amino acids: CASSLVWGDTQYF. The full variable domain, in which reference TRBV5-1 and TRBJ2-3 provide the parts outside the CDR3, is KAGVTQTPRYLIKTRGQQVTLSCSPISGHRSVSWYQQTPGQGLQFLFEYFSETQRNKGNFPGRFSGRQFSNSRSEMNVSTLELGDSALYLCASSLVWGDTQYFGPGTRLTVL.

This chain uses TRBV20-1 with TRBJ2-2; TCRdb's assignment of TRBD2 cannot be checked, as there is no DNA. There are 14 residues in the CDR3. Germline loops: CDR1 DFQATT, CDR2 SNEGSKA (reference sequence). The CDR3 here is CSAGLAGYTGELFF.

The CDR3 protein is CASSLTSVFYEQYF. This chain uses TRBV7-2 with TRBJ2-7. The CDR3 covers 14 residues. Germline V CDR1 and CDR2: SGHTA, FQGNSA.

The V gene is TRBV6-6, the J gene TRBJ2-2; as DNA is missing, the TRBD1 call by TCRdb cannot be tested. The CDR3 is 13 residues long. Germline CDR1 and CDR2: MNHNY and SVGAGI (reference sequence). The CDR3 is CASSYSQPVLLFF.

This chain connects TRBV4-2 to TRBJ2-3. This CDR3 has 16 residues. Germline values: CDR1 LGHNA, CDR2 YNFKEQ. The CDR3 sequence is CASSQNLGTGTDTQYF.

This chain uses TRBV30 with TRBJ2-3; TCRdb proposes TRBD1, but this gene call is untestable without DNA. This CDR3 comprises 15 residues. Per germline, CDR1 GTSNPN and CDR2 SVGIG (reference sequence). The chain's CDR3 is CAWSALPLGTDTQYF.

The chain carries TRBV12-3 or TRBV12-4 and TRBJ2-2. The CDR3 runs 13 residues. The CDR3 spells CASSLGIGGELFF.

This chain connects TRBV7-3 to TRBJ1-6; checking the TCRdb D call of TRBD1 is not possible without DNA. Germline loops: CDR1 SGHTA, CDR2 FQGTGA. The CDR3 spans 16 residues. CDR3 sequence: CASSDERTPGNSPLHF.

This CDR3 is CATSDGGVRQPQHF. The V gene is TRBV24-1, the J gene TRBJ1-5; TCRdb selects TRBD1, and the lack of DNA leaves this call unchecked. The CDR3 totals 14 residues. CDR1 and CDR2 from the germline V gene are KGHDR and SFDVKD.

V and J are TRBV7-2 and TRBJ2-7; TCRdb's D call of TRBD2 is untestable without DNA. The CDR3 loop spans 15 amino acids. Germline V gives CDR1 SGHTA, CDR2 FQGNSA. The CDR3 here is CASSLSRLAGYEQYF.

The rearrangement joins TRBV12-3 or TRBV12-4 to TRBJ1-5; TCRdb proposes TRBD1, but this gene call is untestable without DNA. CDR3 length: 13 amino acids. The CDR3 spells CASSLTDNQPQHF.

V usage is TRBV5-1 and J usage is TRBJ2-3; TCRdb designates TRBD2, a call that cannot be tested without DNA. Germline CDR1 is SGHRS and CDR2 is YFSETQ. The CDR3 length is 16 residues. The CDR3 spells CASSLDPSGRSDTQYF.

J is TRBJ1-4 and V is TRBV7-9; lacking DNA, the TRBD1 call made by TCRdb goes unchecked. There are 15 residues in the CDR3. Germline V gene sequence: CDR1 SEHNR, CDR2 FQNEAQ (reference sequence). The CDR3 reads CASSTGDTTNEKLFF.

V is TRBV27 and J is TRBJ1-2; TCRdb's D call of TRBD1 is untestable without DNA. The CDR3 loop spans 16 amino acids. Germline V gives CDR1 MNHEY, CDR2 SMNVEV (reference sequence). The CDR3 here is CASSPGTVVSRYGYTF.

This chain joins TRBV11-2 and TRBJ2-5; TCRdb designates TRBD1, a call that cannot be tested without DNA. There are 15 residues in the CDR3. The germline gives CDR1 SGHAT, CDR2 FQNNGV. The CDR3 spells CASSLDQGFRETQYF. The full variable domain, rest sourced from reference TRBV11-2 and TRBJ2-5, is EAGVAQSPRYKIIEKRQSVAFWCNPISGHATLYWYQQILGQGPKLLIQFQNNGVVDDSQLPKDRFSAERLKGVDSTLKIQPAKLEDSAVYLCASSLDQGFRETQYFGPGTRLLVL.

The chain combines TRBV5-5 with TRBJ1-1; TCRdb's assignment of TRBD1 cannot be checked, as there is no DNA. Germline CDR1 SGHKS, CDR2 YYEKEE (reference sequence). This CDR3 comprises 14 residues. The CDR3 loop is CASSPPTGTTEAFF.

This chain links TRBV30 with TRBJ2-1; with no DNA, the TCRdb D assignment of TRBD2 cannot be verified. CDR1 GTSNPN and CDR2 SVGIG come from the germline V gene (reference sequence). The CDR3 sequence is 13 residues long. CDR3 residues: CASLAGDQVEQFF.

This chain connects TRBV7-3 to TRBJ2-1; TCRdb's assignment of TRBD2 cannot be checked, as there is no DNA. The length of the CDR3 is 17 residues. Germline V gene sequence: CDR1 SGHTA, CDR2 FQGTGA. CDR3 protein: CASSLTRGLAGSNEQFF.

The chain recombines TRBV4-1 with TRBJ2-7. CDR3 length: 16 residues. Per germline, CDR1 MGHRA and CDR2 YSYEKL. The CDR3 sequence is CASSQGLGGASYEQYF.

The rearrangement joins TRBV5-1 to TRBJ2-3; TCRdb proposes TRBD2, but this gene call is untestable without DNA. The germline gives CDR1 SGHRS, CDR2 YFSETQ. This CDR3 is 18 amino acids long. The CDR3: CASSFSGTSGGAADTQYF.

This rearrangement joins TRBV5-1 to TRBJ1-4. Germline V gene lookup returns CDR1 SGHRS and CDR2 YFSETQ. The CDR3 length is 17 residues. The CDR3 reads CASSLGGSRAGSEKLFF.

CDR3 sequence reads: CASSQGSAGAVQYF. The chain employs TRBV3-1 and TRBJ2-7; TCRdb selects TRBD2, and the lack of DNA leaves this call unchecked. This CDR3 is 14 amino acids long. From germline, CDR1 is LGHDT and CDR2 YNNKEL (reference sequence).